In this sample, the clone carrying this T cell receptor (beta chain) turned up a few times. These data are taken from a study of memory CD4+ T cells and cytomegalovirus serostatus. About the study: Donors were healthy Belgian adults, under 10 CMV seropositive and about two dozen seronegative.

Original analysis: After removing out-of-frame reads, 2.3 million or so distinct TCRbeta sequences remained. Data came from immunoSEQ multiplex PCR; TCRdb stores just in-frame clones and leaves some out. Clone size and the V and J calls come from that table; the DNA yielded D and trimming. The table lists roughly 50,000 clones, approximately 80% of them singletons. The sort gate was single viable CD3+CD4+CD8-CD45RO+ cells for memory CD4+ T cells. This TCR came from an adult in good health and CMV-seronegative. The sequencing input was memory CD4+ T cells from blood.

The CDR3: CASSPRTGSGYTF. CDR3 nucleotide sequence: TGTGCCAGCAGTCCCCGGACAGGGAGTGGCTACACCTTC. The V call is TRBV28, the J call TRBJ1-2; 8 nucleotides match TRBD1. Germline V gene sequence: CDR1 MDHEN, CDR2 SYDVKM. Trimming removed 5 bases from V and 7 bases from J; junction bases left unmatched: 6. The CDR3 covers 13 residues.